This T cell receptor (beta chain) is drawn from a study of blood T cell repertoires in COVID-19. About the study: Sites across the United States, Italy and Spain contributed samples from acute and convalescent COVID-19. Sources were T cells, B-cell-depleted T cells, or PBMCs; the material itself was cDNA or gDNA.

Under the authors' procedure: Estimates of nucleated cell counts were drawn from the amplification of reference gene primers. Sequencing was performed with immunoSEQ multiplex PCR; in TCRdb, only in-frame clones are kept and a portion is missing. That table is the source of V, J and clone size, and D and trimming were worked out from the DNA. The sample contains roughly 98,000 clones, around 82% of which appear only once. The CDR3 has 13 residues. Germline CDR1 and CDR2: SNHLY and FYNNEI. The V and J ends lost 6 bases and 4 bases respectively, with 10 bases between them. The clonotype originates from a man in his 70s with active or convalescent COVID-19. Input material: peripheral blood. V usage is TRBV2 and J usage is TRBJ1-3; D perhaps matches TRBD1 (6 bases). The CDR3 DNA is TGTGCCAGCAGCAGGACAGAAGGAAACACCATATATTTT. Its translation: CASSRTEGNTIYF.